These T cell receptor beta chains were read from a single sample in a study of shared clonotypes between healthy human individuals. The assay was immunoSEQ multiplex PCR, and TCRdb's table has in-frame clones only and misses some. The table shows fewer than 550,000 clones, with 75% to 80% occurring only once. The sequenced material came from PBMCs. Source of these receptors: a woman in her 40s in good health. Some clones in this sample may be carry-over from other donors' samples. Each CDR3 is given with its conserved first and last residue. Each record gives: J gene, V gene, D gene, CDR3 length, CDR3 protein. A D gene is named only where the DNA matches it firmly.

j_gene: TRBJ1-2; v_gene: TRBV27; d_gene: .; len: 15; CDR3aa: CASSLSRRGNYGYTF
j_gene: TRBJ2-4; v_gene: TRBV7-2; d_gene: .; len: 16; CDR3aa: CASSRLQGSSKNIQYF
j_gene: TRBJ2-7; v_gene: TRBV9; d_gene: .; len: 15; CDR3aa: CASSVGAATTYEQYF
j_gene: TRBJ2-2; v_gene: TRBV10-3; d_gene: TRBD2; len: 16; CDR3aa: CAISEIGGRGTGELFF
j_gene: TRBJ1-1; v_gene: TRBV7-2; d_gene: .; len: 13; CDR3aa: CASSIQGNTEAFF
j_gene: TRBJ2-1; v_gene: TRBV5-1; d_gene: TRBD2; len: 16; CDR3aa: CASSLDVGSGRNEQFF
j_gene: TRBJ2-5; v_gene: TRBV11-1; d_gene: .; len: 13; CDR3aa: CASSRSGQETQYF
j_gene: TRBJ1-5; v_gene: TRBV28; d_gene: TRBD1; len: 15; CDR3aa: CASSLMGQGLQPQHF
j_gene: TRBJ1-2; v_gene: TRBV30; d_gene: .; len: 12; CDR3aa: CAWSPGVGGYTF
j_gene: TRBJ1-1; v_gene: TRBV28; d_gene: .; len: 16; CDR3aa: CASSLPYGAGRTEAFF
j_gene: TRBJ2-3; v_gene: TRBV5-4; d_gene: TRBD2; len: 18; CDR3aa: CASSLRPKLAGGTDTQYF
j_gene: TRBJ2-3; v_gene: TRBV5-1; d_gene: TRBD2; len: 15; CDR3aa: CASSLDAGAKDTQYF
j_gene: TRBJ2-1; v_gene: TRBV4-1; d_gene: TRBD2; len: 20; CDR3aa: CASSQEKWLAGGPEYNEQFF
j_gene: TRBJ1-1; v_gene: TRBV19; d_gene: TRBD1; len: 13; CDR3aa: CASSTGQVPEAFF
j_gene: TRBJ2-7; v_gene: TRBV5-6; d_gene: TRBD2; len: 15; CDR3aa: CASSPGGEGFYEQYF
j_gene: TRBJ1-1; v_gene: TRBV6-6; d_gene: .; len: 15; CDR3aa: CASSFEGGRNTEAFF
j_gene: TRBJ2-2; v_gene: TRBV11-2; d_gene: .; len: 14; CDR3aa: CASSRMVGTGELFF
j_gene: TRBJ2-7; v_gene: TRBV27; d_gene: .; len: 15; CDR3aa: CASSVQDSGSYEQYF
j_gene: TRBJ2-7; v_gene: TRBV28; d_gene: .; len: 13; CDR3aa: CASSYTRYYEQYF
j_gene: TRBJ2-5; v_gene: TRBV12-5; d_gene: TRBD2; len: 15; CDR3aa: CASGTGEGLQETQYF
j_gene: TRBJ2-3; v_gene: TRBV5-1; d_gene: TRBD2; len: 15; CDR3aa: CASSLDGTTTDTQYF
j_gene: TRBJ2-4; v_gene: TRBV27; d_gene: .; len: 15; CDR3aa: CASRSGGASKNIQYF